The entry below describes one TCR beta chain. Its target is not known. This entry is derived from a study of PD-1 blockade in classical Hodgkin lymphoma. General observations from the study: Those starting nivolumab under 1 year post-ASCT were excluded. Possible causes of repertoire differences, disease activity or prior therapy, remain undefined. By cycle point C4D1, TCR diversity had risen significantly in CD4+ cells (but not CD8+ cells).

This table comes from immunoSEQ multiplex PCR, and its TCRdb copy is limited to in-frame clones, with some not included. The sample shows more than 90,000 clones, around 81% of them seen only once. CDR3 length: 16 residues. CDR1 is ENHRY and CDR2 is SYGVKD in the germline V gene. J was trimmed by 0 bases and V by 6 bases; bases with no gene match: 11. All patients relapsed after autologous stem cell transplantation, and brentuximab vedotin exposure varied. Each best response was a complete response, a partial response or progressive disease. This receptor was identified in a human donor with classical Hodgkin lymphoma. Sequencing used peripheral blood mononuclear cells (PBMCs), obtained before the second cycle of nivolumab. The chain links TRBV10-3 to TRBJ2-7, with TRBD1 matching 7 bases. This chain's CDR3 is CAISRTDRTRSYEQYF. The CDR3 DNA sequence: TGTGCCATCAGCCGGACGGACAGGACCCGCTCCTACGAGCAGTACTTC.